This T cell receptor beta chain was identified during a study of tumor-infiltrating lymphocytes in primary liver carcinoma. On the study more broadly: Regardless of tissue type, samples showed similar yields of roughly 3.65 to 8 million productive TCRbeta reads. Study-wide points: Paired tumor-adjacent and tumor-blood samples overlapped less than tumor region pairs did.

About this clonotype: Its antigen is not identified. A much larger clone lies one base from this, so it may be a read error.

Starting material for RNA and DNA co-extraction consisted of roughly 17-31 mg of unsorted bulk tissue. Patients showed chronic HBV infection and an absence of prior treatment. The authors made TCR beta cDNA from around 500 ng total RNA with a constant-region primer. Slightly modified ARM-PCR served as the procedure for the TCR beta libraries. These libraries came from three rounds of nested multiplex PCR. Use of TRBV1-TRBV30 forward primers with a C-beta reverse primer characterized the first two PCR rounds, which lasted around 10 cycles each. Each CDR3 protein is one row after TCRdb ran MiXCR on the multiplex PCR reads. The table records 80,000 to 100,000 distinct CDR3 sequences, around 68% of them present only once. The CDR3 has 16 residues. In germline, CDR1 is WNHNN, CDR2 SYGVQD (reference sequence). V shed 6 bases, J shed 6 bases, and the junction held 16 bases outside the gene matches.

The chain is built from TRBV10-1 and TRBJ2-7; 8 bases match TRBD2. This TCR was sampled from a man in his forties with primary liver carcinoma and hepatitis B virus infection. The sample taken for sequencing was tumor-adjacent normal liver tissue. CDR3 DNA: TGCGCCAGCAGCCAGGGACTAGAGGGAGGAGCCGCCGAGCAGTACTTC. Protein product: CASSQGLEGGAAEQYF.